This T cell receptor (beta chain) was captured in a study of Ad26.COV2.S vaccination and SARS-CoV-2 variants. Across the study: Intramuscular Ad26.COV2.S at 5x10^10 or 1x10^11 viral particles.

Measured with immunoSEQ multiplex PCR; TCRdb has only the in-frame clones, and not every one. The top ten hold 10% to 15% of the sample, which has 400,000 to 450,000 clones, over 75% seen once. The treatment: around 19 received Ad26.COV2.S at low or high dose, single or two shots; 5 received placebo; per-sample allocation not given. Sampling occurred on day 63 after the first vaccine or placebo injection. An Ad26 vector carrying the Wuhan-strain SARS-CoV-2 spike served as the vaccine. Germline-derived CDR1 and CDR2 are SGHRS and YFSETQ. The CDR3 totals 16 residues. The germline V and J ends were trimmed by 0 bases and 2 bases, with 14 bases remaining between them.

The clonotype was recovered from a person aged 18-65 years who received the Ad26.COV2.S COVID-19 vaccine or a placebo. V is TRBV5-1 and J is TRBJ2-5; D remains unclear. Source: peripheral blood, taken in a trial of Ad26.COV2.S vaccine versus placebo. In DNA form, the CDR3 reads TGCGCCAGCAGCTTGGTGTTGTTACGAAATCAAGAGACCCAGTACTTC. Its translation is CASSLVLLRNQETQYF.